This entry features one T cell receptor (beta chain) sequence. Its specific antigen is unknown. The sample holds no much larger clone one base away, and base qualities are not on file. Each collaborating institution followed its own protocols to collect whole blood in K2EDTA tubes. For TCRbeta analysis, collaborator samples were shipped as frozen whole blood, as isolated PBMCs, or as DNA extracted from either sample type. This sample was taken from a study of blood T cell repertoires in COVID-19 (TCRdb year 2020). With regard to the full study: The collaborator samples originated in the United States, Italy and Spain and spanned the acute and convalescent phases of COVID-19. The repertoires were made available in a free public database intended to serve as a resource for research on the immune response to SARS-CoV-2. Samples came from the ongoing ImmuneRACE study (first 160 participants) plus 1,254 subjects from 6 global collaborators. Where available, HLA class I and class II types were taken from metadata supplied by the sample provider and were not determined by assay-based typing. The material from the prospective study consisted of cDNA or gDNA derived from T cells, B-cell-depleted T cells, or PBMCs. Subjects who had been exposed to COVID-19, were actively infected with it, or had recovered from it provided the deeply sampled blood TCRbeta repertoires that made up the dataset. Nearly every sample came with metadata listing a de-identified subject ID, COVID-19 status, age in years and sex.

TCRbeta CDR3 regions were amplified from genomic DNA by means of the immunoSEQ Assay, a bias-controlled multiplex PCR. The original methods were these. Nucleated cell counts per sample were estimated from amplification of reference gene primers within the assay. To quantify the absolute abundance of each unique TCRbeta CDR3 rearrangement, sequence reads were collapsed and filtered. For each sample, productive Simpson clonality was calculated as the square root of Simpson's diversity index over productive rearrangements. TCRdb's version of the immuneACCESS table is confined to in-frame rearrangements and falls short of the full clone set. An unresolved V gene accounts for under half of the shortfall where checked; the remainder is of unknown origin. V and J calls and clone size come straight from that table; D and trimming were deduced from the DNA. This sample holds over 200,000 clones; about four fifths were observed only once. The top ten clones comprise about 2.7% of the sample.

The study at large found these results: The quantity of clinical and demographic metadata differed by source and by participant and was supplied without curation.

Sequencing was done on a sample of peripheral blood. This receptor was taken from a woman aged 40 to 50 with active or convalescent COVID-19.

The CDR3 region has the sequence CASTNWGGQETQYF. The nucleotide sequence reads TGTGCCAGCACAAACTGGGGGGGCCAAGAGACCCAGTACTTC. Recombination linked TRBV2 to TRBJ2-5, with 7 middle bases fitting TRBD2. V and J are trimmed by 7 bases and 1 base, and the gene matches miss 6 bases of the junction. The CDR3 spans 14 residues, from the cysteine through the phenylalanine. Of the read, only the CDR3 DNA is kept; its 42 bases are in frame from base 1. The germline V gene provides CDR1 SNHLY and CDR2 FYNNEI.